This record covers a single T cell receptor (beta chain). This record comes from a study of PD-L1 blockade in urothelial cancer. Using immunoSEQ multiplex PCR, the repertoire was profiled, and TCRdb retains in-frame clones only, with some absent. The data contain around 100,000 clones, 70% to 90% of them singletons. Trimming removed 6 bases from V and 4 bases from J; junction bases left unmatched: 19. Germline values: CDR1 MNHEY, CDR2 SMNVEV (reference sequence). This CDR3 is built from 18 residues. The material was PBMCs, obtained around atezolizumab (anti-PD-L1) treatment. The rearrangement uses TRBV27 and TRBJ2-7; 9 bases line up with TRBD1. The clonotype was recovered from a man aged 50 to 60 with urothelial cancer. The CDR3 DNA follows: TGTGCCAGCAGAGCTTCACTTTCCGGCGACAGGGGGGAGTACGAGCAGTACTTC. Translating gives CASRASLSGDRGEYEQYF.